Listed below are T cell receptor beta chains from one sample, sequenced in a study of beta chain features in type 1 diabetes. Only in-frame clones appear in the TCRdb table, and some are missing; sequencing was by immunoSEQ multiplex PCR. The table has just under 150,000 clones, 13% seen once. The sequenced sample consisted of central memory CD4+ T cells from blood. The receptors were gathered from a man between 18 and 29 years old with type 1 diabetes. CDR3s include the opening cysteine and the closing phenylalanine or tryptophan. D genes are given only for firm matches. Clone size is shown for a subset of rows, as once, few, many or a class of expanded clone.

V gene	D gene	clone size	J gene	CDR3 length	CDR3 DNA	CDR3 protein
TRBV1	-	-	TRBJ1-1	19	TGCACCAGCAGCCAACCCTACGGGACAGTTATGCCAAGGGACACTGAAGCTTTCTTT	CTSSQPYGTVMPRDTEAFF
TRBV4-2	-	-	TRBJ2-1	15	TGTGCCAGCAGCCCGGGACCGGGGTTGATCTATGAGCAGTTCTTC	CASSPGPGLIYEQFF
TRBV25-1	TRBD1	few	TRBJ1-4	16	TGTGCCAGCGCGGACGGGACAGGGGGCTTTGGGGAAAAACTGTTTTTT	CASADGTGGFGEKLFF
TRBV28	TRBD2	many	TRBJ2-3	16	TGTGCCAGCAGGCCGACTAGCGGGGCCGGCACAGATACGCAGTATTTT	CASRPTSGAGTDTQYF
TRBV29-1	-	few	TRBJ1-1	13	TGCAGCGTTGAATCGGCCCCAAACACTGAAGCTTTCTTT	CSVESAPNTEAFF
TRBV30	-	few	TRBJ1-2	13	TGTGCCTGGAGTGGCCAAGTAGGGGGTGGCTACACCTTC	CAWSGQVGGGYTF
TRBV7-2	-	many	TRBJ1-6	14	TGTGCCAGCAGCATCTCGGAAAGCGGTTCACCCCTCCACTTT	CASSISESGSPLHF
TRBV5-1	-	few	TRBJ2-5	11	TGCGCCAGCAGCTTGACGGAGACCCAGTACTTC	CASSLTETQYF
TRBV25-1	-	few	TRBJ2-7	13	TGTGCCAGCAGCCAAAACCAGAGGTTCGAGCAGTACTTC	CASSQNQRFEQYF
TRBV18	TRBD1	-	TRBJ1-1	16	TGTGCCAGCTCACCACCGAACAGGGGTGGGTTTGGTGAAGCTTTCTTT	CASSPPNRGGFGEAFF
TRBV7-2	-	-	TRBJ2-3	12	TGTGCCAGCAGCGCCCGGAGGGATACGCAGTATTTT	CASSARRDTQYF
TRBV9	-	few	TRBJ1-3	14	TGTGCCAGCAGCCCGACCGGCTCTGGAAACACCATATATTTT	CASSPTGSGNTIYF
TRBV4-1	TRBD2	few	TRBJ2-1	16	TGCGCCAGCAGCCAAGCGAGGACTAGCGGATACAATGAGCAGTTCTTC	CASSQARTSGYNEQFF
TRBV25-1	-	-	TRBJ1-5	15	TGTGCCAGCAGTGAATTCGGGGGAGGAGATCAGCCCCAGCATTTT	CASSEFGGGDQPQHF
TRBV10-3	-	few	TRBJ1-6	13	TGTGCCATCAGTGAATCACAGGCCGAACCCCTCCACTTT	CAISESQAEPLHF
TRBV7-2	TRBD1	many	TRBJ1-5	15	TGTGCCAGCAGCCCCCGGACAGGGCGTAATCAGCCCCAGCATTTT	CASSPRTGRNQPQHF
TRBV25-1	-	-	TRBJ2-2	12	TGTGCCAGCAGTTCCCCGCGCGGGGAGCTGTTTTTT	CASSSPRGELFF
TRBV27	-	few	TRBJ1-2	15	TGTGCCAGCAGTTTTACAGGTGCCGTGGGGTATGGCTACACCTTC	CASSFTGAVGYGYTF
TRBV9	-	many	TRBJ2-1	13	TGTGCCAGCAGCGTCAACAGGGACAATGAGCAGTTCTTC	CASSVNRDNEQFF
TRBV30	-	-	TRBJ2-7	14	TGTGCCTGGAGTAGGGGGACGGGTCTTTACGAGCAGTACTTC	CAWSRGTGLYEQYF
TRBV7-2	-	few	TRBJ2-1	15	TGTGCCAGCAGCTGGGTGGGACCCTCGTACAATGAGCAGTTCTTC	CASSWVGPSYNEQFF
TRBV7-9	-	few	TRBJ2-6	12	TGTGCCAGCAGCCCTGGGGCCAACGTCCTGACTTTC	CASSPGANVLTF
TRBV14	TRBD1	few	TRBJ2-7	15	TGTGCCAGCAGCCCCTGGGGACAGGGGGCGCGCGAGCAGTACTTC	CASSPWGQGAREQYF
TRBV28	-	few	TRBJ1-4	11	TGTGCCAGCAGTTTGAGTAGGGAACTGTTTTTT	CASSLSRELFF
TRBV18	-	-	TRBJ1-2	14	TGTGCCAGCTCACCCCGCGGGCCGGACTATGGCTACACCTTC	CASSPRGPDYGYTF
TRBV25-1	-	-	TRBJ2-7	13	TGTGCTCCGGGACGACGGGTTGTCCACGAGCAGTACTTC	CAPGRRVVHEQYF
TRBV7-9	TRBD2	many	TRBJ2-1	15	TGTGCCAGCAGCTTAGGCGGGGGGCCCTACAATGAGCAGTTCTTC	CASSLGGGPYNEQFF
TRBV6-5	TRBD2	once	TRBJ2-1	15	TGTGCCAGCCGGGGCCTAGCGGGGGGGAGGAATGAGCAGTTCTTC	CASRGLAGGRNEQFF
TRBV30	-	few	TRBJ2-1	13	TGTGCCTGGACGATTGTTATAGGGAATGAGCAGTTCTTC	CAWTIVIGNEQFF
TRBV9	-	-	TRBJ1-4	16	TGTGCCAGCAGCCCCGGGGGGGGGCGGACTAATGAAAAACTGTTTTTT	CASSPGGGRTNEKLFF
TRBV7-6	-	-	TRBJ1-1	13	TGTGCCAGCAGCTTAGCAGGCACCACTGAAGCTTTCTTT	CASSLAGTTEAFF
TRBV7-9	TRBD2	few	TRBJ2-4	17	TGTGCCAGCAGCCGCCTGACAACTAGCGGAGGAGTAAACATTCAGTACTTC	CASSRLTTSGGVNIQYF
TRBV7-6	-	-	TRBJ2-1	13	TGTGCCAGCAGCTTTTCAAGTTACAATGAGCAGTTCTTC	CASSFSSYNEQFF
TRBV28	-	few	TRBJ2-7	11	TGTGCCAGCACCAAAAAAGTAGAGCAGTACTTC	CASTKKVEQYF
TRBV4-1	-	-	TRBJ1-1	16	TGCGCCAGCAGCCAAGGTCAGGGCGAGGGGAACACTGAAGCTTTCTTT	CASSQGQGEGNTEAFF
TRBV9	TRBD1	-	TRBJ1-2	14	TGTGCCAGCAGCGAGGGACAGGGGTCCTATGGCTACACCTTC	CASSEGQGSYGYTF
TRBV7-2	TRBD1	few	TRBJ2-7	14	TGTGCCAGCAGCCTCTGGACAGGGGAGGCCAAGCAGTACTTC	CASSLWTGEAKQYF
TRBV7-2	-	few	TRBJ1-5	13	TGTGCCAGCAGCCCTAGCGGGGGAAGGCCCCAGCATTTT	CASSPSGGRPQHF
TRBV20-1	TRBD1	few	TRBJ2-4	11	TGCAGTGCTGACAGGGAAAACATTCAGTACTTC	CSADRENIQYF
TRBV7-2	-	-	TRBJ2-3	14	TGTGCCAGCAGCCCAGGGGGGGGAGCAGATACGCAGTATTTT	CASSPGGGADTQYF
TRBV6-6	-	-	TRBJ2-4	12	TGTGCCAGCAGCAGCCGGAAAAACATTCAGTACTTC	CASSSRKNIQYF
TRBV30	-	-	TRBJ1-5	13	TGTGCCTGGAGTGGAGACAGCAATCAGCCCCAGCATTTT	CAWSGDSNQPQHF
TRBV18	TRBD1	many	TRBJ2-1	13	TGTGCCAGCTCTGGACAGGGCGGCGGTGAGCAGTTCTTC	CASSGQGGGEQFF